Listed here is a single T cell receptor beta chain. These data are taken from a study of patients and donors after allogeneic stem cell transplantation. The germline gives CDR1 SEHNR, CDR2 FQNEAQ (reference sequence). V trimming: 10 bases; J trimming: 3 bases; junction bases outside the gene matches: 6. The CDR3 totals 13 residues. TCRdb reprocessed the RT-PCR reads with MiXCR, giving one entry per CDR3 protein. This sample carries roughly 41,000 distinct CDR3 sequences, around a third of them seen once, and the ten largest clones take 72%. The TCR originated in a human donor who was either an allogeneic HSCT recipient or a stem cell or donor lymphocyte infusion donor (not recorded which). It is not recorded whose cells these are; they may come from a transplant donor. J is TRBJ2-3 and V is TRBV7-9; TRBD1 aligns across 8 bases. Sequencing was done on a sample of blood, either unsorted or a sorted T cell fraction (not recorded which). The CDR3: CATLDRDTDTQYF. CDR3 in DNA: TGTGCCACCCTGGACAGGGATACAGATACGCAGTATTTT.